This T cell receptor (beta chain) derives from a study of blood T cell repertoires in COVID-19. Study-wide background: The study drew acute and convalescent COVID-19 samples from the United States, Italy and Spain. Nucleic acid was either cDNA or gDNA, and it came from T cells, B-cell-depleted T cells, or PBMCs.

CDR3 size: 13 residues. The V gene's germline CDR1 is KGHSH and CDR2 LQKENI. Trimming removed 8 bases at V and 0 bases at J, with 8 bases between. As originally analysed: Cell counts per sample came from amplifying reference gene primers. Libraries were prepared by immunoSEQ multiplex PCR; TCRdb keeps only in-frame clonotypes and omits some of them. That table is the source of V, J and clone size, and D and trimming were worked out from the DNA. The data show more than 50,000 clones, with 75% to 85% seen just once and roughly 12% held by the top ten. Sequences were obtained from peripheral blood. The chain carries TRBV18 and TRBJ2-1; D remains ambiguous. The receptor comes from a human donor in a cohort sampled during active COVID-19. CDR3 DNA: TGTGCCAGCCGGGTAAACTCCTACAATGAGCAGTTCTTC. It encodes CASRVNSYNEQFF.